This TCR beta chain was recorded in a study of vaccination and CD4 T cells after COVID-19. As for the study in general: Six men and four women formed the convalescents, two being Hispanic. Investigators drew the post-COVID samples a median 101 days after diagnosis, with a range of 35 to 161.

The study, taken as a whole, reports: Convalescent patients showed a median around 90% of reactive clones that were seen only post-vaccination.

Treatment described: approximately nine-day PBMC culture with coronavirus spike peptide pools or control peptides (ViraFEST assay). The length of the CDR3 is 15 residues. Germline V lookup: CDR1 SGHRS, CDR2 YFSETQ. After removal of 0 bases from V and 5 bases from J, the junction contained 6 bases not matched to a gene. Sequencing of cultured CD4+ T cell DNA used the Oncomine TCR Beta short-read assay. Extraction of genomic DNA was performed on cultured CD4+ T cells. TCRdb ran MiXCR on the PCR reads and lists one entry per CDR3 protein. The table has 11,000 to 15,000 distinct CDR3 sequences, approximately 45% seen once; the top ten hold around a sixth. Regarding this clonotype: Its antigen is unknown.

The chain uses TRBV5-1 and TRBJ2-7, with 9 bases lining up with TRBD1. Material: cultured CD4+ T cells from blood. The clonotype was recovered from a human donor with COVID-19. The CDR3 DNA is TGCGCCAGCAGCTTGGGAGGTAGGACAGGGGACGAGCAGTACTTC. This translates into CASSLGGRTGDEQYF.